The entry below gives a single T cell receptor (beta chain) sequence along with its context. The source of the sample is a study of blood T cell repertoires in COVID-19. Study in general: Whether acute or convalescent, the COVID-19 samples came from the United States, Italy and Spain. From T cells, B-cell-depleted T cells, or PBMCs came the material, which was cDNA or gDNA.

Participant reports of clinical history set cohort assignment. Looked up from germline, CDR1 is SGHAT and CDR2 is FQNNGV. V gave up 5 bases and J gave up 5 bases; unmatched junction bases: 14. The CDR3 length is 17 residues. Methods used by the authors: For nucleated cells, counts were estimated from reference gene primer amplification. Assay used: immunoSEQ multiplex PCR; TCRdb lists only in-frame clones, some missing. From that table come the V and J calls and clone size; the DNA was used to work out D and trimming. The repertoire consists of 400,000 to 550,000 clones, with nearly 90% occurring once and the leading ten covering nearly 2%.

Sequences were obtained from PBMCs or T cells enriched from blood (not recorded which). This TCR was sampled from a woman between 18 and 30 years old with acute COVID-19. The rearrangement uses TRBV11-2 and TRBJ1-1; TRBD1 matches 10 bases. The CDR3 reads CASSPGDRGGPGTEAFF. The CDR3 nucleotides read TGTGCCAGCAGCCCCGGGGACAGGGGAGGGCCGGGGACTGAAGCTTTCTTT.